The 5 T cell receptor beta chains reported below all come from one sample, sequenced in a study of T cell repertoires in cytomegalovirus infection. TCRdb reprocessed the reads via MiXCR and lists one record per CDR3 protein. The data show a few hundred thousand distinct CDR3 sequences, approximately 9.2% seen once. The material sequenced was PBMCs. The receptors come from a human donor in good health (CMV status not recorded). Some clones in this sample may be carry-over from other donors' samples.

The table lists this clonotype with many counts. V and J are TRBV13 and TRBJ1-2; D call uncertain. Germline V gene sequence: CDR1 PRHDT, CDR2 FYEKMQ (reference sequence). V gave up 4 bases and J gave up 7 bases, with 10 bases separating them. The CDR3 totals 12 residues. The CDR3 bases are TGTGCCAGCAGCTACCGGTTTGGTGGCTACACCTTC. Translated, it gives CASSYRFGGYTF.

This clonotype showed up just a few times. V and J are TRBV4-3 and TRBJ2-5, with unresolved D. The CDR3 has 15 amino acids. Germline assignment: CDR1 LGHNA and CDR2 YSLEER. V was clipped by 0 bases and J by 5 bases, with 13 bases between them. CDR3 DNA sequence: TGCGCCAGCAGCCAAGATAGGTGGGATCGGGAGACCCAGTACTTC. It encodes CASSQDRWDRETQYF.

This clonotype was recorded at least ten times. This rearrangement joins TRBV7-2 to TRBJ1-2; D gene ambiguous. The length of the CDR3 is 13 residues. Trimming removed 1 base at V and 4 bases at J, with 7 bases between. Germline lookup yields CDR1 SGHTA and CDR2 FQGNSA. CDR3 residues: CASSLEAVYGYTF. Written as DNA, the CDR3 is TGTGCCAGCAGCTTAGAGGCAGTCTATGGCTACACCTTC.

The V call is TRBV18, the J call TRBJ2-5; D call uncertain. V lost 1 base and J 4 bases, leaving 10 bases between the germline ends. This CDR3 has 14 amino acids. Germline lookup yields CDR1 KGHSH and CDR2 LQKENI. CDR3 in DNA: TGTGCCAGCTCACCACGAGACGAAAGAGAGACCCAGTACTTC. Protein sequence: CASSPRDERETQYF.

CDR3 nucleotide sequence: TGTGCCAGCAGCCAAGACCCGACGGGTGCTGAAGCTTTCTTT. It specifies CASSQDPTGAEAFF. The chain links TRBV3-1 to TRBJ1-1, with no clear D. The germline V and J ends were trimmed by 0 bases and 6 bases, with 11 bases remaining between them. This CDR3 comprises 14 residues. Germline V CDR1 and CDR2: LGHDT, YNNKEL (reference sequence).